This TCR beta chain came from a study of OX40 agonist ivuxolimab in advanced cancers. V dropped 5 bases and J dropped 7 bases, with 10 bases sitting between them. Germline V gene sequence: CDR1 SGHTA, CDR2 FQGTGA. The CDR3 runs to 12 residues. Assay: immunoSEQ multiplex PCR; the TCRdb copy retains only in-frame clones and omits some. The sample holds approximately 76,000 clones, about 89% seen once. This sample comprised CD4+ or CD8+ T cells sorted from blood, obtained in a trial of the OX40 agonist ivuxolimab. The clonotype was recovered from an adult with an advanced solid tumor such as melanoma, head and neck, liver or kidney cancer. The chain has TRBV7-3 and TRBJ2-3; D call uncertain. CDR3 protein: CASSPDRNTQYF. In DNA form, the CDR3 reads TGTGCCAGCAGCCCCGATCGAAATACGCAGTATTTT.